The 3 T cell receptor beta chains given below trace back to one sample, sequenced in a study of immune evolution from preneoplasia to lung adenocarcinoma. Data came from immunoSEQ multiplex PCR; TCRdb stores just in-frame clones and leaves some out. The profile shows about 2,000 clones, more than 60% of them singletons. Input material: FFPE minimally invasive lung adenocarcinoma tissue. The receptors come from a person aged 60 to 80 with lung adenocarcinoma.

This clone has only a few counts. This CDR3 is CARSLAQGALYEQYF. The CDR3, as DNA: TGTGCCAGAAGCTTGGCACAGGGTGCCCTCTACGAGCAGTACTTC. The genes are TRBV5-3 and TRBJ2-7; maybe TRBD1 (6 bases). TRBV5-3 carries the ORF label, with uncertain function. V was cut by 0 bases and J by 3 bases, with 13 bases left in between. The CDR3 is made up of 15 amino acids.

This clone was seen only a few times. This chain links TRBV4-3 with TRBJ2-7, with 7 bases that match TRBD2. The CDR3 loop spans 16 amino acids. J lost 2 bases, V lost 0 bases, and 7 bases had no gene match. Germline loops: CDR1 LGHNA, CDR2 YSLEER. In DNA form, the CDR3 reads TGCGCCAGCAGCCAAGATTATGGCGGGAGTCCCTACGAGCAGTACTTC. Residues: CASSQDYGGSPYEQYF.

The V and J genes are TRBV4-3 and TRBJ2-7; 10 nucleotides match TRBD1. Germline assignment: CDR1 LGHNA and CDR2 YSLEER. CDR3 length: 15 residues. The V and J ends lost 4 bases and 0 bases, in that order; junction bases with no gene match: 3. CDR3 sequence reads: CASSPGTGVSYEQYF. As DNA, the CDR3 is TGCGCCAGCAGCCCCGGGACAGGGGTCTCCTACGAGCAGTACTTC.